This entry lists 27 T cell receptor beta chains sequenced from one sample in a study of blood T cell repertoires in COVID-19 (dated by TCRdb to about 2020). Library preparation was by the immunoSEQ multiplex PCR assay. TCRdb obtained this table from immuneACCESS and retained in-frame rearrangements with V and J assigned. These tables miss some clones; where compared with another copy, unresolved V genes account for less than half of the shortfall, and the remainder is unexplained. The sample yields about 93,000 clones; 70% to 80% were counted once. The top ten clones comprise about 16% of the sample. Specimen: peripheral blood. Every receptor here comes from a human donor in a cohort sampled during active COVID-19.

The chain couples TRBV6-6 to TRBJ1-5; D is ambiguous. CDR1 is MNHNY, CDR2 SVGAGI, per germline (reference sequence). With 2 bases removed from V and 3 bases from J, the gap between germline ends came to 14 bases. The CDR3 extends over 16 amino acids. CDR3 nucleotides: TGTGCCAGCAGTTACGGTTCCAGGTCCGACAATCAGCCCCAGCATTTT. Protein: CASSYGSRSDNQPQHF.

The V and J genes are TRBV6-5 and TRBJ2-2; no definite D call. Looked up from germline, CDR1 is MNHEY and CDR2 is SVGAGI. The V gene lost 7 bases and the J gene lost 7 bases, with 7 bases spanning the gap. The CDR3 is 11 amino acids. The CDR3 nucleotides are TGTGCCAGCAAAACGGTCGGGGAGCTGTTTTTT. This translates into CASKTVGELFF.

This chain links TRBV7-9 with TRBJ2-5; 7 nucleotides line up with TRBD2. The V and J ends lost 1 base and 4 bases, in that order; junction bases with no gene match: 6. The CDR3 contains 15 residues. Germline values: CDR1 SEHNR, CDR2 FQNEAQ (reference sequence). In nucleotides, the CDR3 is TGTGCCAGCAGCTTAGATCGAGCGGGATCAGAGACCCAGTACTTC. Protein: CASSLDRAGSETQYF.

The chain couples TRBV11-2 to TRBJ1-1; no definite D call. Trimming shortened V by 3 bases and J by 0 bases, and 8 bases separated the two germline ends. This CDR3 spans 14 amino acids. Germline lookup yields CDR1 SGHAT and CDR2 FQNNGV. In nucleotides, the CDR3 is TGTGCCAGCAGCTTGGTAAGCATGAACACTGAAGCTTTCTTT. Its translation is CASSLVSMNTEAFF.

This clone showed up many times. The V and J genes are TRBV5-1 and TRBJ2-7; 7 bases align to TRBD2. The CDR3 spans 14 residues. Losses at the gene ends were 4 bases for V and 3 bases for J; bases not matched to a gene: 7. Per germline, CDR1 SGHRS and CDR2 YFSETQ. CDR3 sequence (DNA): TGCGCCAGCAGCCCCAGCGGGAATTTCTACGAGCAGTACTTC. Protein sequence: CASSPSGNFYEQYF. The full variable domain, in which reference TRBV5-1 and TRBJ2-7 provide the parts outside the CDR3, is KAGVTQTPRYLIKTRGQQVTLSCSPISGHRSVSWYQQTPGQGLQFLFEYFSETQRNKGNFPGRFSGRQFSNSRSEMNVSTLELGDSALYLCASSPSGNFYEQYFGPGTRLTVT.

The chain is built from TRBV6-5 and TRBJ2-7; no clear D gene. The CDR3 is 11 amino acids. V lost 6 bases to trimming and J lost 0 bases, with 3 bases between them. The germline CDR1 and CDR2 sequences are MNHEY and SVGAGI. The DNA of the CDR3 is TGTGCCAGCAGCTTCTCCTACGAGCAGTACTTC. Translating it yields CASSFSYEQYF.

V gene TRBV5-8 combines with J gene TRBJ2-6, with TRBD1 matching 7 bases. Looked up from germline, CDR1 is SGHTS and CDR2 is YDEGEE. With V trimmed by 4 bases and J by 0 bases, 7 bases remained unmatched. This CDR3 region has 17 residues. The CDR3 is CASSRGQATSGANVLTF. CDR3 bases: TGTGCCAGCAGCCGTGGACAGGCTACCTCTGGGGCCAACGTCCTGACTTTC.

The rearrangement links TRBV9 to TRBJ2-5; 7 bases fit TRBD1. This CDR3 comprises 16 residues. The V segment lost 3 bases and the J segment 4 bases; nucleotides outside the gene matches: 12. CDR1 is SGDLS and CDR2 is YYNGEE in the germline V gene. In DNA form, the CDR3 reads TGTGCCAGCAGCGCCCAATCGGACAGGTCGGGAGAGACCCAGTACTTC. Translated, it gives CASSAQSDRSGETQYF.

The rearrangement links TRBV28 to TRBJ2-1; 8 bases are a match to TRBD2. V trimming: 3 bases; J trimming: 6 bases; junction bases outside the gene matches: 7. Per the germline V gene, CDR1 is MDHEN and CDR2 is SYDVKM. This CDR3 is 15 amino acids long. The CDR3 loop is CASSFGGGTLNEQFF. CDR3 sequence (DNA): TGTGCCAGCAGTTTCGGCGGGGGGACCCTCAATGAGCAGTTCTTC.

This clone was found once. The CDR3 here is CASRGVESDTQYF. Here the CDR3 DNA reads TGTGCCAGCAGGGGTGTGGAGTCAGATACGCAGTATTTT. The chain couples TRBV6-5 to TRBJ2-3; D unclear. Deletions cut 6 bases from V and 4 bases from J, with 11 bases between. Germline assignment: CDR1 MNHEY and CDR2 SVGAGI. CDR3 length: 13 residues.

Note on this clone: Other DNA sequences from this sample encode an identical CDR3 as well. Here the CDR3 reads CASSLGQNTEAFF. As DNA, the CDR3 is TGTGCCAGCAGCTTAGGACAGAACACTGAAGCTTTCTTT. V gene TRBV7-2 combines with J gene TRBJ1-1; no firm D call. This CDR3 region has 13 residues. V lost 1 base, J lost 1 base, and 4 bases lay in between. Germline V gene sequence: CDR1 SGHTA, CDR2 FQGNSA.

The gene calls are TRBV30 and TRBJ2-2; the D gene is possibly TRBD1 (5 bases). The CDR3 sequence is 12 residues long. V was pared by 5 bases and J by 4 bases, with 8 bases between. Germline CDR1 and CDR2: GTSNPN and SVGIG (reference sequence). The CDR3 is CAWGAFTGELFF. CDR3 DNA sequence: TGTGCCTGGGGGGCCTTCACCGGGGAGCTGTTTTTT.

This chain joins TRBV19 and TRBJ2-7, with a weak D call TRBD1 (5 bases). This CDR3 region has 15 residues. Germline loops: CDR1 LNHDA, CDR2 SQIVND (reference sequence). Trimming removed 2 bases from V and 0 bases from J, with 11 bases in between. CDR3 in DNA: TGTGCCAGTAGTATACGAGTAGGGGACTCCTACGAGCAGTACTTC. Translation: CASSIRVGDSYEQYF.

The V gene is TRBV29-1, the J gene TRBJ1-1, with D uncertain. V was cut by 1 base and J by 5 bases, with 5 bases left in between. The CDR3 totals 11 residues. Germline V gene data show CDR1 as SQVTM and CDR2 as ANQGSEA. The CDR3 sequence: CSVEGGTEAFF. CDR3 nucleotide sequence: TGCAGCGTTGAAGGAGGGACTGAAGCTTTCTTT.

The chain joins TRBV5-1 to TRBJ2-1, with 7 bases lining up with TRBD2. CDR1 SGHRS and CDR2 YFSETQ come from the germline V gene. The CDR3 extends over 16 amino acids. V trimming: 0 bases; J trimming: 9 bases; junction bases outside the gene matches: 12. This chain's CDR3 is CASSLGEGPSATEQFF. The CDR3 nucleotides read TGCGCCAGCAGCTTGGGGGAGGGTCCTAGCGCCACTGAGCAGTTCTTC.

This sequence joins TRBV7-8 and TRBJ1-2, with 11 bases lining up with TRBD1. Looked up from germline, CDR1 is SGHVS and CDR2 is FQNEAQ. This CDR3 region has 14 residues. V lost 4 bases and J lost 2; bases outside the gene matches: 0. This chain's CDR3 is CASSWDRGNYGYTF. The DNA of the CDR3 is TGTGCCAGCAGCTGGGACAGGGGGAACTATGGCTACACCTTC.

Comment on this clone: Compared with germline, one end of the junction differs, possibly owing to a read error. The chain links TRBV28 to TRBJ1-2; D remains unclear. Germline V gives CDR1 MDHEN, CDR2 SYDVKM. The CDR3 is made up of 12 amino acids. The CDR3 spells CASSLTHQVLFF. As DNA, the CDR3 is TGTGCCAGCAGTTTAACACACCAGGTTTTATTCTTC.

This clone has more than one count but fewer than ten. The sample has other DNA sequences that encode this CDR3 too. The J gene is TRBJ1-1, the V gene TRBV18; TRBD1 matches at 8 bases. The CDR3 spans 14 residues. Per germline, CDR1 KGHSH and CDR2 LQKENI. V lost 2 bases to trimming and J lost 1 base; unmatched junction nucleotides: 0. CDR3 nucleotide sequence: TGTGCCAGCTCACCAGGGACAGGGAACACTGAAGCTTTCTTT. This encodes CASSPGTGNTEAFF.

The chain links TRBV7-9 to TRBJ1-1, with a possible D match to TRBD1 (5 bases). V was clipped by 5 bases and J by 0 bases, with 10 bases between them. The CDR3 is 14 amino acids. Germline-derived CDR1 and CDR2 are SEHNR and FQNEAQ (reference sequence). The CDR3 DNA sequence: TGTGCCAGCAGCCAGACAGCACTGAACACTGAAGCTTTCTTT. This sequence encodes CASSQTALNTEAFF.

V gene TRBV19 combines with J gene TRBJ1-1, with D tentatively TRBD1 (5 bases). CDR3 length: 14 residues. V lost 5 bases to trimming and J lost 4 bases, with 14 bases between them. The germline V gene has CDR1 LNHDA and CDR2 SQIVND (reference sequence). The CDR3 sequence: CASSVGRASTEAFF. The CDR3 DNA follows: TGTGCCAGTAGTGTCGGCAGGGCAAGCACTGAAGCTTTCTTT.

The rearrangement uses TRBV19 and TRBJ2-7; D may be TRBD2 (5 bases). The V gene's germline CDR1 is LNHDA and CDR2 SQIVND (reference sequence). The CDR3 has 14 residues. V lost 4 bases and J lost 2, with 12 bases in between. The CDR3 sequence is CASSTGMGPYEQYF. CDR3 coding DNA: TGTGCCAGTAGTACGGGGATGGGCCCCTACGAGCAGTACTTC. The full variable domain, with the rest looked up from reference TRBV19 and TRBJ2-7, is DGGITQSPKYLFRKEGQNVTLSCEQNLNHDAMYWYRQDPGQGLRLIYYSQIVNDFQKGDIAEGYSVSREKKESFPLTVTSAQKNPTAFYLCASSTGMGPYEQYFGPGTRLTVT.

The chain joins TRBV2 to TRBJ2-3, with TRBD2 identical over 12 bases. CDR1 is SNHLY, CDR2 FYNNEI, per germline. The trim removed 5 bases at V and 4 bases at J, leaving 10 bases unmatched. This CDR3 comprises 17 residues. The CDR3 protein is CASSYSGLAGTSDTQYF. The CDR3 bases are TGTGCCAGCAGTTATTCCGGACTAGCGGGAACATCAGATACGCAGTATTTT.

V is TRBV19 and J is TRBJ1-2; TRBD1 matches 10 bases. The trim removed 7 bases at V and 4 bases at J, leaving 3 bases unmatched. CDR1 is LNHDA and CDR2 is SQIVND in the germline V gene (reference sequence). The CDR3 is 13 amino acids. CDR3 residues: CASTTGGGYGYTF. The CDR3 nucleotides are TGTGCCAGTACGACAGGGGGCGGCTATGGCTACACCTTC.

This clone has only a few counts. Additional DNA sequences in this sample encode the identical CDR3. The rearrangement uses TRBV14 and TRBJ2-1; D perhaps matches TRBD1 (5 bases). The V gene lost 4 bases and the J gene lost 6 bases, with 7 bases spanning the gap. The CDR3 runs 12 residues. Per the germline V gene, CDR1 is SGHDN and CDR2 is FVKESK. In DNA form, the CDR3 reads TGTGCCAGCAGCCCCCAGGGCAATGAGCAGTTCTTC. Its protein is CASSPQGNEQFF.

The rearrangement links TRBV11-2 to TRBJ1-1; perhaps TRBD1 as D (6 bases). This CDR3 has 15 residues. CDR1 SGHAT and CDR2 FQNNGV come from the germline V gene. V was cut by 1 base and J by 2 bases, with 11 bases left in between. Written as DNA, the CDR3 is TGTGCCAGCAGCTTAGGAGACAGGAGCAACACTGAAGCTTTCTTT. It translates to CASSLGDRSNTEAFF.

The chain combines TRBV3-1 (or the pseudogene TRBV3-2) with TRBJ1-5; D may be TRBD1 (5 bases). Between the trimmed V and J ends, which lost 0 bases and 6 bases, there was a span of 6 bases. Germline CDR1 LGHDT, CDR2 YNNKEL (reference sequence). The length of the CDR3 is 13 residues. CDR3 bases: TGTGCCAGCAGCCAAGAAGGGGCTCAGCCCCAGCATTTT. Translated, it gives CASSQEGAQPQHF.

The rearrangement links TRBV6-6 to TRBJ2-7, with TRBD1 matching 8 bases. Losses at the gene ends were 5 bases for V and 0 bases for J; bases not matched to a gene: 12. The germline V gene has CDR1 MNHNY and CDR2 SVGAGI (reference sequence). This CDR3 contains 17 residues. The CDR3 region has the DNA TGTGCCAGCAGTCGGACCGGGACAGGTACACTCTCCTACGAGCAGTACTTC. Translation gives CASSRTGTGTLSYEQYF.